The rows below give T cell receptor beta chains drawn from one sample of a study of blood T cell repertoires in COVID-19. The table came from immunoSEQ multiplex PCR; TCRdb's copy has only in-frame clones and leaves some out. The table records 250,000 to 350,000 clones, about nine tenths of them present only once. The sequenced sample was peripheral blood. Every receptor here comes from a woman aged 60-75 years with acute or convalescent COVID-19. Each CDR3 is given with its conserved first and last residue. Each record gives: CDR3 DNA, CDR3 protein, clone size, J gene, CDR3 length, D gene, V gene. The D gene is left open where the match is weak. Size is stated for part of the rows, as once, few or many counts, or as a class when the clone is expanded.

DNA: TGTGCCAGCAGCCAACCCAACCGGGACACTACTAGAAGGAACACTGAAGCTTTCTTT
CDR3: CASSQPNRDTTRRNTEAFF
size: -
J: TRBJ1-1
length: 19
D: -
V: TRBV5-4

DNA: TGCAGCGTTGAGGGGACATCTAATGAAAAACTGTTTTTT
CDR3: CSVEGTSNEKLFF
size: -
J: TRBJ1-4
length: 13
D: -
V: TRBV29-1

DNA: TGCGCCAGCAGTGATCTAGCGGGGGGTTGGTACGAGCAGTACTTC
CDR3: CASSDLAGGWYEQYF
size: -
J: TRBJ2-7
length: 15
D: TRBD2
V: TRBV4-1

DNA: TGTGCCAGCAGCGCCCGACAGGGTGATGGCTACACCTTC
CDR3: CASSARQGDGYTF
size: -
J: TRBJ1-2
length: 13
D: TRBD1
V: TRBV14

DNA: TGTGCCAGCAGCCGAGGAGCGGGGATTACGTACCAAGAGACCCAGTACTTC
CDR3: CASSRGAGITYQETQYF
size: -
J: TRBJ2-5
length: 17
D: TRBD2
V: TRBV6-2/TRBV6-3

DNA: TGTGCCAGCAGCCCGGACAGGGTGAACGAAAAACTGTTTTTT
CDR3: CASSPDRVNEKLFF
size: -
J: TRBJ1-4
length: 14
D: TRBD1
V: TRBV5-6

DNA: TGCGCCAGCAGCTTGGGGGTGGCGGGGGGTGCAGATACGCAGTATTTT
CDR3: CASSLGVAGGADTQYF
size: -
J: TRBJ2-3
length: 16
D: TRBD2
V: TRBV5-1

DNA: TGTGCCAGCAGTTTACGGCCAGGTATGAACACTGAAGCTTTCTTT
CDR3: CASSLRPGMNTEAFF
size: -
J: TRBJ1-1
length: 15
D: -
V: TRBV27

DNA: TGCGCCAGCAGCCGGGACACTATTTCTGGAAACACCATATATTTT
CDR3: CASSRDTISGNTIYF
size: -
J: TRBJ1-3
length: 15
D: -
V: TRBV4-3

DNA: TGTGCCAGCAGTTCTCCAGGGGGCGGCCTGAATCAGCCCCAGCATTTT
CDR3: CASSSPGGGLNQPQHF
size: -
J: TRBJ1-5
length: 16
D: TRBD1
V: TRBV6-2/TRBV6-3

DNA: TGTGCCAGCAGTTGGACAGGGGACACTGAAGCTTTCTTT
CDR3: CASSWTGDTEAFF
size: -
J: TRBJ1-1
length: 13
D: TRBD1
V: TRBV9

DNA: TGTGCCAGCATCTCCGGACAGGGGACGGTTCTCGGCTACACCTTC
CDR3: CASISGQGTVLGYTF
size: -
J: TRBJ1-2
length: 15
D: TRBD1
V: TRBV28

DNA: TGTGCCAGCAGCTTAGTGGACAGGGGGCGTTATGGCTACACCTTC
CDR3: CASSLVDRGRYGYTF
size: -
J: TRBJ1-2
length: 15
D: TRBD1
V: TRBV7-8

DNA: TGTGCCAGCAGTTCTAGCGGGGGTGGGACCCAGTACTTC
CDR3: CASSSSGGGTQYF
size: -
J: TRBJ2-5
length: 13
D: TRBD2
V: TRBV12-3/TRBV12-4

DNA: TGTGCCAGCAGCTTAGTCCGCCTACGGGGAGTATCCAATGAGCAGTTCTTC
CDR3: CASSLVRLRGVSNEQFF
size: -
J: TRBJ2-1
length: 17
D: -
V: TRBV7-2

DNA: TGTGCCAGCAGTTCCTCCCTGCTTTCCGGAGAGACCCAGTACTTC
CDR3: CASSSSLLSGETQYF
size: many
J: TRBJ2-5
length: 15
D: -
V: TRBV6-5

DNA: TGTGCCAGCAGTTACTACCCCGGGACAGGGGATAGCAATCAGCCCCAGCATTTT
CDR3: CASSYYPGTGDSNQPQHF
size: once
J: TRBJ1-5
length: 18
D: TRBD1
V: TRBV6-2/TRBV6-3

DNA: TGTGCCAGCAGCCCCTGGGGGGGCGCAAGGGGTCAGCCCCAGCATTTT
CDR3: CASSPWGGARGQPQHF
size: -
J: TRBJ1-5
length: 16
D: -
V: TRBV28

DNA: TGCGCCAGCAGCTTGGATACAGGGGGCCGGAGCACTGAAGCTTTCTTT
CDR3: CASSLDTGGRSTEAFF
size: -
J: TRBJ1-1
length: 16
D: TRBD1
V: TRBV5-1

DNA: TGTGCCAGCAGGGGGACTTCCCAACCTCTCGAGCAGTACTTC
CDR3: CASRGTSQPLEQYF
size: -
J: TRBJ2-7
length: 14
D: -
V: TRBV6-5

DNA: TGTGCCAGCAGACTAGGGTGGCCTAACTCCTACAATGAGCAGTTCTTC
CDR3: CASRLGWPNSYNEQFF
size: -
J: TRBJ2-1
length: 16
D: -
V: TRBV11-2

DNA: TGTGCCAGCTCACCAAGGCTAGCGGACACCGGGGAGCTGTTTTTT
CDR3: CASSPRLADTGELFF
size: -
J: TRBJ2-2
length: 15
D: TRBD2
V: TRBV18

DNA: TGTGCCAGCAGACCAGGGACAGGGAACTATGGCTACACCTTC
CDR3: CASRPGTGNYGYTF
size: -
J: TRBJ1-2
length: 14
D: TRBD1
V: TRBV7-2

DNA: TGTGCCAGCAGCCAAGATTCATCAAGCGGGAGCTCCTACGAGCAGTACTTC
CDR3: CASSQDSSSGSSYEQYF
size: -
J: TRBJ2-7
length: 17
D: TRBD2
V: TRBV4-2

DNA: TGTGCCAGCAGTTTACAGATGAGGACTGAAGCTTTCTTT
CDR3: CASSLQMRTEAFF
size: few
J: TRBJ1-1
length: 13
D: -
V: TRBV28

DNA: TGTGCTAGTGGTTTGGTACGGGGTGAGCAGTTCTTC
CDR3: CASGLVRGEQFF
size: once
J: TRBJ2-1
length: 12
D: -
V: TRBV12-5

DNA: TGTGCCAGTAGTAGCCGGAACGGAGCTAACTATGGCTACACCTTC
CDR3: CASSSRNGANYGYTF
size: -
J: TRBJ1-2
length: 15
D: -
V: TRBV19

DNA: TGTGCCAGCTCACCACGACAGCGGGCGGGGGAAAAACTGTTTTTT
CDR3: CASSPRQRAGEKLFF
size: few
J: TRBJ1-4
length: 15
D: -
V: TRBV18

DNA: TGTGCCAGCAGCGCGGGGGACAGACCTAGCACAGATACGCAGTATTTT
CDR3: CASSAGDRPSTDTQYF
size: -
J: TRBJ2-3
length: 16
D: -
V: TRBV9

DNA: TGTGCCAGCAGCCCCGTCAGGGGAGGGGGGGCGCGCGGCTACACCTTC
CDR3: CASSPVRGGGARGYTF
size: -
J: TRBJ1-2
length: 16
D: -
V: TRBV5-8

DNA: TGTGCCAGCAGCCGTAGAGAGGGAAACGATGGCTACACCTTC
CDR3: CASSRREGNDGYTF
size: -
J: TRBJ1-2
length: 14
D: -
V: TRBV3-1/TRBV3-2

DNA: TGTGCCAGCTCACCAAGGACAGATAGCAATCAGCCCCAGCATTTT
CDR3: CASSPRTDSNQPQHF
size: -
J: TRBJ1-5
length: 15
D: -
V: TRBV18

DNA: TGTGCCAGCAGCTTCGAGGCGAAACGCACAGATACGCAGTATTTT
CDR3: CASSFEAKRTDTQYF
size: -
J: TRBJ2-3
length: 15
D: -
V: TRBV7-2

DNA: TGTGCCAGTAGTGTTACATCCGGGGGCGAGCAGTACTTC
CDR3: CASSVTSGGEQYF
size: -
J: TRBJ2-7
length: 13
D: -
V: TRBV19

DNA: TGCAGTGCTAGTTCTACAGGGATTGCGCAGTTCTTC
CDR3: CSASSTGIAQFF
size: -
J: TRBJ2-1
length: 12
D: -
V: TRBV20-1

DNA: TGTGCCGGTCAGGGTGTGTTCAATGAAAAACTGTTTTTT
CDR3: CAGQGVFNEKLFF
size: few
J: TRBJ1-4
length: 13
D: -
V: TRBV28

DNA: TGCGCCAGCAGCAGAATGACAGGGTCCAATGAGCAGTTCTTC
CDR3: CASSRMTGSNEQFF
size: -
J: TRBJ2-1
length: 14
D: TRBD1
V: TRBV5-1

DNA: TGTGCCAGCAGTTTAGCGGCTAGCGGCAGCTCCTACAATGAGCAGTTCTTC
CDR3: CASSLAASGSSYNEQFF
size: -
J: TRBJ2-1
length: 17
D: TRBD2
V: TRBV28

DNA: TGTGCCAGCAGCCGGCAGGGAGGGGATGGCTACACCTTC
CDR3: CASSRQGGDGYTF
size: -
J: TRBJ1-2
length: 13
D: -
V: TRBV4-2

DNA: TGTGCCAGCAGCTTGGGGGCAGGGAACTACAATGAGCAGTTCTTC
CDR3: CASSLGAGNYNEQFF
size: -
J: TRBJ2-1
length: 15
D: -
V: TRBV5-6

DNA: TGTGCCAGCAGCTCCGACAGGGGGCTTTACAATGAGCAGTTCTTC
CDR3: CASSSDRGLYNEQFF
size: -
J: TRBJ2-1
length: 15
D: TRBD1
V: TRBV7-2

DNA: TGTGCCAGCAGTTCTCCGACGGGACAGGGGGTACAAAATTCACCCCTCCACTTT
CDR3: CASSSPTGQGVQNSPLHF
size: few
J: TRBJ1-6
length: 18
D: TRBD1
V: TRBV27

DNA: TGTGCCATCATTGGACAGGGTATGAATGAGCAGTTCTTC
CDR3: CAIIGQGMNEQFF
size: -
J: TRBJ2-1
length: 13
D: TRBD1
V: TRBV10-3

DNA: TGTGCCAGCAGCCCGTCTGGGCAGGGTGAAGAGACCCAGTACTTC
CDR3: CASSPSGQGEETQYF
size: -
J: TRBJ2-5
length: 15
D: -
V: TRBV4-2

DNA: TGTGCCAGCAGTGGTTGGGACAGGGTAAATGGCTACACCTTC
CDR3: CASSGWDRVNGYTF
size: -
J: TRBJ1-2
length: 14
D: TRBD1
V: TRBV2

DNA: TGTGCCAGCAGATTACCGGGACACCAGCAGTACTTC
CDR3: CASRLPGHQQYF
size: once
J: TRBJ2-7
length: 12
D: -
V: TRBV28

DNA: TGTGCCACCAGTGACCCGGATCAGCCCCAGCATTTT
CDR3: CATSDPDQPQHF
size: -
J: TRBJ1-5
length: 12
D: -
V: TRBV24-1